This passage covers 22 T cell receptor beta chains from one sample sequenced in a study of blood T cell repertoires in COVID-19. Sequencing used immunoSEQ multiplex PCR; TCRdb keeps in-frame clones, though not all of them. The sample consists of under 250,000 clones, 60% to 85% of them appearing once. The sequencing sample was made of peripheral blood. The receptors come from a woman aged 70-85 years with acute or convalescent COVID-19.

The chain has TRBV5-8 and TRBJ2-1; possible D gene TRBD1, 6 bases. Germline-derived CDR1 and CDR2 are SGHTS and YDEGEE. CDR3 length: 17 residues. V gave up 0 bases and J gave up 1 base, with 14 bases separating them. CDR3 sequence reads: CASSLVQGHYSYNEQFF. The CDR3 nucleotides read TGTGCCAGCAGCTTGGTTCAGGGGCATTATTCCTACAATGAGCAGTTCTTC. The full variable domain, completed using reference TRBV5-8 and TRBJ2-1, is EAGVTQSPTHLIKTRGQQATLRCSPISGHTSVYWYQQALGLGLQFLLWYDEGEERNRGNFPPRFSGRQFPNYSSELNVNALELEDSALYLCASSLVQGHYSYNEQFFGPGTRLTVL.

The chain has TRBV12-3 or TRBV12-4 and TRBJ2-3; 7 nucleotides align to TRBD1. The CDR3 totals 13 residues. Trimming at V came to 5 bases and at J to 6 bases, leaving 5 bases not matched to a gene. CDR3 amino acids: CASSGDSADTQYF. In nucleotides, the CDR3 is TGTGCCAGCAGTGGGGACAGCGCGGATACGCAGTATTTT.

This chain connects TRBV18 to TRBJ2-3, with TRBD1 matching 9 bases. The CDR3 totals 15 residues. Germline assignment: CDR1 KGHSH and CDR2 LQKENI. V shed 1 base, J shed 5 bases, and the junction held 4 bases outside the gene matches. CDR3 sequence: CASSPQPGQGDTQYF. CDR3 bases: TGTGCCAGCTCACCACAGCCGGGACAGGGAGATACGCAGTATTTT. Full variable domain (missing parts from reference TRBV18 and TRBJ2-3): NAGVMQNPRHLVRRRGQEARLRCSPMKGHSHVYWYRQLPEEGLKFMVYLQKENIIDESGMPKERFSAEFPKEGPSILRIQQVVRGDSAAYFCASSPQPGQGDTQYFGPGTRLTVL.

The chain joins TRBV9 to TRBJ2-2; 9 nucleotides align to TRBD2. This CDR3 spans 15 amino acids. Germline trimming cut 2 bases from V and 5 bases from J; bases unmatched to any gene: 4. CDR1 is SGDLS and CDR2 is YYNGEE in the germline V gene. DNA for the CDR3: TGTGCCAGCAGCGTGGGTAGCGGGGGAACCGGGGAGCTGTTTTTT. This codes for CASSVGSGGTGELFF.

The chain's CDR3 is CASSPRQATNEKLFF. The CDR3 DNA reads TGTGCCAGCTCCCCCAGACAGGCAACTAATGAAAAACTGTTTTTT. This chain uses TRBV18 with TRBJ1-4; D may be TRBD1 (6 bases). CDR3 length equals 15 residues. Germline loops: CDR1 KGHSH, CDR2 LQKENI. Between the trimmed V and J ends, which lost 6 bases and 0 bases, there was a span of 11 bases.

The chain links TRBV5-1 to TRBJ2-7; 8 nucleotides agree with TRBD1. Germline loops: CDR1 SGHRS, CDR2 YFSETQ. The CDR3 runs 16 residues. Trimming cost V 0 bases and J 1 base; bases outside gene matches: 6. The CDR3 spells CASSLGGGQGSYEQYF. The CDR3 region has the DNA TGCGCCAGCAGCTTGGGTGGCGGACAGGGTTCCTACGAGCAGTACTTC.

The chain recombines TRBV4-1 with TRBJ2-3; 10 bases agree with TRBD1. CDR3 length: 15 amino acids. The V and J ends lost 5 bases and 4 bases, in that order; junction bases with no gene match: 6. Germline CDR1 MGHRA, CDR2 YSYEKL. This chain's CDR3 is CASSGAGQGSDTQYF. The DNA for the CDR3 is TGCGCCAGCAGCGGCGCGGGACAGGGGTCAGATACGCAGTATTTT.

The chain couples TRBV18 to TRBJ2-5; D not certain. Germline-derived CDR1 and CDR2 are KGHSH and LQKENI. This CDR3 has 15 residues. V was pared by 3 bases and J by 1 base, with 12 bases between. CDR3: CASSPASGFQETQYF. CDR3 nucleotide sequence: TGTGCCAGCTCACCGGCTAGTGGCTTCCAAGAGACCCAGTACTTC.

The chain is built from TRBV7-9 and TRBJ2-5, with D perhaps TRBD1 (6 bases). CDR3 length: 12 amino acids. Germline assignment: CDR1 SEHNR and CDR2 FQNEAQ (reference sequence). V was trimmed by 10 bases and J by 3 bases, leaving 12 bases between them. CDR3 residues: CATAGQKETQYF. The CDR3, as DNA: TGTGCCACTGCCGGACAGAAAGAGACCCAGTACTTC.

The V gene is TRBV9, the J gene TRBJ2-6; TRBD1 matches 7 bases. Germline-derived CDR1 and CDR2 are SGDLS and YYNGEE. The CDR3 has 18 residues. J was trimmed by 3 bases and V by 3 bases; bases with no gene match: 12. The CDR3 DNA is TGTGCCAGCAGCGCCGGACAGGACCTCTTCGGTGGGGCCAACGTCCTGACTTTC. Translating it yields CASSAGQDLFGGANVLTF. Complete variable domain (other parts from reference TRBV9 and TRBJ2-6): DSGVTQTPKHLITATGQRVTLRCSPRSGDLSVYWYQQSLDQGLQFLIQYYNGEERAKGNILERFSAQQFPDLHSELNLSSLELGDSALYFCASSAGQDLFGGANVLTFGAGSRLTVL.

The chain carries TRBV30 and TRBJ2-3; tentative D call: TRBD1 (6 bases). V dropped 2 bases and J dropped 0 bases, with 15 bases sitting between them. The length of the CDR3 is 16 residues. The germline gives CDR1 GTSNPN, CDR2 SVGIG (reference sequence). The CDR3 DNA sequence: TGTGCCTGGAGTCCTCCAGGGGACCTTAGCACAGATACGCAGTATTTT. Its protein product is CAWSPPGDLSTDTQYF.

This sequence joins TRBV2 and TRBJ1-2, with TRBD1 matching over 7 bases. From germline, CDR1 is SNHLY and CDR2 FYNNEI. Trimming removed 6 bases from V and 7 bases from J; junction bases left unmatched: 14. The CDR3 extends over 15 amino acids. The CDR3 region is CASRDRASGLIGYTF. Here the CDR3 DNA reads TGTGCCAGCAGAGACAGGGCCTCCGGTCTTATTGGCTACACCTTC.

J is TRBJ2-2 and V is TRBV6-5; weak D call: TRBD1 (6 bases). Trimming cost V 10 bases and J 0 bases, with 15 bases left between them. The CDR3 is 15 residues long. Germline V CDR1 and CDR2: MNHEY, SVGAGI. CDR3 sequence (DNA): TGTGCCATCCAATTCAGGACAGCGAACACCGGGGAGCTGTTTTTT. This translates into CAIQFRTANTGELFF.

This clone was counted once. This chain joins TRBV19 and TRBJ1-1; D is unresolved. V lost 7 bases to trimming and J lost 0 bases, with 12 bases between them. The germline V gene encodes CDR1 LNHDA and CDR2 SQIVND (reference sequence). The CDR3 length is 14 residues. The CDR3 DNA sequence: TGTGCCAGTATGCGACTCCAAATGAACACTGAAGCTTTCTTT. This translates into CASMRLQMNTEAFF.

The V call is TRBV28, the J call TRBJ2-2; maybe TRBD1 (6 bases). Germline assignment: CDR1 MDHEN and CDR2 SYDVKM. V gave up 4 bases and J gave up 4 bases, with 10 bases separating them. CDR3 length: 14 amino acids. The CDR3 loop reads CASSSDSLTGELFF. The CDR3 DNA follows: TGTGCCAGCAGTTCGGACAGTCTCACCGGGGAGCTGTTTTTT. Full variable domain (outside the CDR3, taken from reference TRBV28 and TRBJ2-2): DVKVTQSSRYLVKRTGEKVFLECVQDMDHENMFWYRQDPGLGLRLIYFSYDVKMKEKGDIPEGYSVSREKKERFSLILESASTNQTSMYLCASSSDSLTGELFFGEGSRLTVL.

The V gene is TRBV18, the J gene TRBJ2-7, with 8 positions matching TRBD1. The length of the CDR3 is 14 residues. Losses at the gene ends were 4 bases for V and 3 bases for J; bases not matched to a gene: 5. Germline CDR1 is KGHSH and CDR2 is LQKENI. In nucleotides, the CDR3 is TGTGCCAGCTCACAGGGACAGGTAAACTACGAGCAGTACTTC. Translation: CASSQGQVNYEQYF.

This rearrangement joins TRBV6-5 to TRBJ1-4, with TRBD1 matching over 7 bases. The V segment lost 9 bases and the J segment 8 bases; nucleotides outside the gene matches: 12. Germline V lookup: CDR1 MNHEY, CDR2 SVGAGI. The CDR3 contains 14 residues. The CDR3 bases are TGTGCCAGTGCGCTAACCGGGACAGCCGAAAAACTGTTTTTT. It specifies CASALTGTAEKLFF.

The gene calls are TRBV5-1 and TRBJ2-1; 9 bases map to TRBD1. The CDR3 sequence is 13 residues long. CDR1 is SGHRS, CDR2 YFSETQ, per germline. V shed 7 bases, J shed 7 bases, and the junction held 6 bases outside the gene matches. CDR3 nucleotide sequence: TGCGCCAGCGGTGGGACAGGGTCAAATGAGCAGTTCTTC. This encodes CASGGTGSNEQFF.

This chain connects TRBV15 to TRBJ2-5; D unclear. Between the trimmed V and J ends, which lost 5 bases and 4 bases, there was a span of 14 bases. This CDR3 is built from 14 residues. Germline assignment: CDR1 LNHNV and CDR2 YYDKDF (reference sequence). CDR3 nucleotide sequence: TGTGCCACCAGCCCTACTCTGGTTGGAGAGACCCAGTACTTC. This encodes CATSPTLVGETQYF.

V and J are TRBV14 and TRBJ1-1; maybe TRBD1 (5 bases). Germline values: CDR1 SGHDN, CDR2 FVKESK. Trimming took off 4 bases at V and 4 bases at J, with 19 bases between the two ends. This CDR3 is 16 amino acids long. The CDR3 DNA sequence: TGTGCCAGCAGCCCCTTCGGAACAGGCGACTTCACTGAAGCTTTCTTT. Translated: CASSPFGTGDFTEAFF. Based on the CDR3 plus reference TRBV14 and TRBJ1-1, the full variable domain is EAGVTQFPSHSVIEKGQTVTLRCDPISGHDNLYWYRRVMGKEIKFLLHFVKESKQDESGMPNNRFLAERTGGTYSTLKVQPAELEDSGVYFCASSPFGTGDFTEAFFGQGTRLTVV.

This clone has only one observation. The chain uses TRBV19 and TRBJ2-2; D is possibly TRBD1 (6 bases). The length of the CDR3 is 16 residues. Trimming removed 5 bases at V and 6 bases at J, with 19 bases between. The germline CDR1 and CDR2 sequences are LNHDA and SQIVND (reference sequence). The CDR3 coding sequence is TGTGCCAGTAGTTCGGGGACATCCCTCTCATCCGGGGAGCTGTTTTTT. The encoded protein is CASSSGTSLSSGELFF.

The V call is TRBV7-8, the J call TRBJ2-2, with 8 bases lining up with TRBD2. The CDR3 length is 16 residues. CDR1 and CDR2 from the germline V gene are SGHVS and FQNEAQ. With 5 bases clipped from V and 5 bases from J, the junction kept 10 bases outside the gene matches. CDR3 sequence reads: CASSLTQGLATGELFF. The CDR3 nucleotides are TGTGCCAGCAGCCTCACCCAAGGACTAGCAACCGGGGAGCTGTTTTTT. Looking up the rest from reference TRBV7-8 and TRBJ2-2 gives the full variable domain: GAGVSQSPRYKVAKRGQDVALRCDPISGHVSLFWYQQALGQGPEFLTYFQNEAQLDKSGLPSDRFFAERPEGSVSTLKIQRTQQEDSAVYLCASSLTQGLATGELFFGEGSRLTVL.